The T cell receptor (beta chain) under discussion was sequenced for a study of blood T cells in healthy people across ages. Study as a whole: About one barcoded beta molecule per two T cells was the capture yield of template switching.

CDR1 is DFQATT, CDR2 SNEGSKA, per germline (reference sequence). There are 15 residues in the CDR3. Trimming at V came to 3 bases and at J to 3 bases, leaving 6 bases not matched to a gene. Using a J-beta primer mix together with a sample-barcoded 5' primer, a second PCR was run for roughly 7 to 12 cycles. TCRdb used MiXCR to reprocess the 5' RACE reads, holding one entry per CDR3 protein. The data show fewer than 800,000 distinct CDR3 sequences, 32% seen once. There are many counts of this clonotype. The chain recombines TRBV20-1 with TRBJ1-5, with TRBD1 identical over 9 bases. The origin of this receptor is a woman of 80 years or more in good health. Sample: blood. The CDR3 DNA reads as TGCAGTGCTAGGGAGGACAGGGGATACAATCAGCCCCAGCATTTT. This sequence encodes CSAREDRGYNQPQHF.